A single sample gave rise to the 17 T cell receptor beta chains below, sequenced in a study of OX40 agonist ivuxolimab in advanced cancers. Method: immunoSEQ multiplex PCR; TCRdb's copy keeps in-frame clones and lacks some. The table lists some 75,000 clones, over 75% of them singletons, with more than 0.6% in the top ten. The sequencing here drew on CD4+ or CD8+ T cells sorted from blood, taken in a trial of the OX40 agonist ivuxolimab. The receptors come from an adult with an advanced solid tumor such as melanoma, head and neck, liver or kidney cancer.

The rearrangement uses TRBV10-2 and TRBJ2-3, with a possible D match to TRBD2 (6 bases). The V end was cut by 6 bases, the J end by 13 bases, with 17 bases between. Germline V CDR1 and CDR2: WSHSY, SAAADI. The CDR3 is 12 amino acids. CDR3 nucleotides: TGCGCCAGCAGCCGGGACTGGCAACCGGAGTATTTT. The encoded protein is CASSRDWQPEYF.

The rearrangement uses TRBV18 and TRBJ2-6; 7 nucleotides agree with TRBD1. V dropped 0 bases and J dropped 4; count of bases not matched to a gene: 15. The CDR3 length is 20 residues. Per germline, CDR1 KGHSH and CDR2 LQKENI. CDR3 amino acids: CASSPPRDSRRSSGANVLTF. CDR3 coding DNA: TGTGCCAGCTCACCACCGAGGGACAGCCGTCGTTCGAGCGGGGCCAACGTCCTGACTTTC.

A remark on this clone: Other DNA variants within this sample encode the same CDR3. The chain employs TRBV30 and TRBJ1-3; tentatively, D is TRBD1 (5 bases). Trimming stripped 3 bases from V and 0 bases from J, with 15 bases between. This CDR3 is built from 16 residues. The V gene's germline CDR1 is GTSNPN and CDR2 SVGIG (reference sequence). The CDR3 loop is CAWRTGTYSSGNTIYF. DNA for the CDR3: TGTGCCTGGAGGACCGGGACTTACAGCTCTGGAAACACCATATATTTT.

The chain links TRBV11-3 to TRBJ2-1; TRBD1 agrees at 9 bases. This CDR3 contains 14 residues. V lost 5 bases and J lost 9; bases outside the gene matches: 8. CDR1 SGHNT and CDR2 YENEEA come from the germline V gene. Here the CDR3 DNA reads TGTGCCAGCAGCCCCGGACAGGGGTACGGTGAGCAGTTCTTC. Translation: CASSPGQGYGEQFF.

The chain combines TRBV27 with TRBJ1-1; possible D gene TRBD1, 5 bases. From germline, CDR1 is MNHEY and CDR2 SMNVEV (reference sequence). The V end was cut by 5 bases, the J end by 5 bases, with 18 bases between. The CDR3 totals 15 residues. The CDR3 DNA reads TGTGCCAGCAGTCGCCTCGCCGGGGGGGATACTGAAGCTTTCTTT. This encodes CASSRLAGGDTEAFF.

The rearrangement joins TRBV27 to TRBJ2-1; D is unresolved. Trimming shortened V by 6 bases and J by 4 bases, and 10 bases separated the two germline ends. There are 13 residues in the CDR3. CDR1 is MNHEY and CDR2 is SMNVEV in the germline V gene (reference sequence). The CDR3 here is CASSRQIYNEQFF. CDR3 bases: TGTGCCAGCAGCCGGCAAATATACAATGAGCAGTTCTTC.

V usage is TRBV19 and J usage is TRBJ2-1, with 11 nucleotides matching TRBD2. With V trimmed by 8 bases and J by 9 bases, 18 bases remained unmatched. Germline V gene data show CDR1 as LNHDA and CDR2 as SQIVND (reference sequence). CDR3 length equals 17 residues. CDR3 sequence: CASLSSALAGGRAEQFF. CDR3 DNA: TGTGCCAGTCTTTCCAGCGCGCTAGCGGGAGGACGAGCTGAGCAGTTCTTC.

This chain uses TRBV10-3 with TRBJ2-7, with TRBD1 identical over 9 bases. This CDR3 has 11 residues. CDR1 is ENHRY and CDR2 is SYGVKD in the germline V gene. J gave up 9 bases and V 5 bases, and 2 bases lay outside the gene matches. The CDR3 region is CAISPGQGQYF. CDR3 coding DNA: TGTGCCATCAGTCCGGGACAGGGGCAGTACTTC.

This clone was recorded only once. The chain joins TRBV5-1 to TRBJ2-5; perhaps TRBD2 as D (6 bases). V lost 5 bases and J lost 4, with 15 bases in between. Germline CDR1 and CDR2: SGHRS and YFSETQ. There are 14 residues in the CDR3. The CDR3 sequence is CASRPFPAGETQYF. The CDR3, as DNA: TGCGCCAGCAGGCCTTTCCCAGCGGGAGAGACCCAGTACTTC.

The chain is built from TRBV5-6 and TRBJ1-3; the D is unclear. This CDR3 contains 15 residues. The V end was cut by 4 bases, the J end by 1 base, with 12 bases between. Germline V gene lookup returns CDR1 SGHDT and CDR2 YYEEEE. CDR3: CASSMGVGSGNTIYF. CDR3 coding DNA: TGTGCCAGCAGCATGGGCGTCGGGTCTGGAAACACCATATATTTT.

The chain has TRBV27 and TRBJ2-7; maybe TRBD2 (5 bases). CDR1 MNHEY and CDR2 SMNVEV come from the germline V gene (reference sequence). CDR3 length: 14 amino acids. Trimming took off 5 bases at V and 3 bases at J, with 14 bases between the two ends. CDR3 in amino acids: CASSGGPFDYEQYF. CDR3 bases: TGTGCCAGCAGTGGCGGGCCATTCGACTACGAGCAGTACTTC.

The chain couples TRBV13 to TRBJ2-7; D perhaps matches TRBD1 (6 bases). Germline CDR1 PRHDT, CDR2 FYEKMQ (reference sequence). This CDR3 is built from 16 residues. V was shortened by 6 bases and J by 0 bases, with 18 bases between the two germline ends. DNA of the CDR3: TGTGCCAGCAGTAGGTACATGGACAGCCGCTCCTACGAGCAGTACTTC. Its translation: CASSRYMDSRSYEQYF.

The DNA of the CDR3 is TGTGCCAGCAGTTTGTGGGAATTCACTGAAGCTTTCTTT. Protein product: CASSLWEFTEAFF. This chain links TRBV27 with TRBJ1-1, with D uncertain. Germline CDR1 and CDR2: MNHEY and SMNVEV (reference sequence). Trimming left V 3 bases short and J 4 bases short, with 9 bases between. The CDR3 sequence is 13 residues long.

This chain joins TRBV27 and TRBJ1-1; D might be TRBD1 (6 bases). Looked up from germline, CDR1 is MNHEY and CDR2 is SMNVEV (reference sequence). V shed 5 bases and J shed 2 bases, with 18 bases lying between them. This CDR3 has 16 residues. Written as DNA, the CDR3 is TGTGCCAGCAGTCCTTTGAGGGGCAGGGGAAACACTGAAGCTTTCTTT. Its translation: CASSPLRGRGNTEAFF.

J is TRBJ1-2 and V is TRBV7-2; D is uncertain. V lost 0 bases and J 4 bases, leaving 9 bases between the germline ends. The CDR3 extends over 14 amino acids. Germline CDR1 SGHTA, CDR2 FQGNSA. CDR3 sequence (DNA): TGTGCCAGCAGCTTAGCGGGCAGTTTCTATGGCTACACCTTC. It encodes CASSLAGSFYGYTF.

This clone was seen only a few times. The gene calls are TRBV7-9 and TRBJ2-7; unclear D gene. Germline loops: CDR1 SEHNR, CDR2 FQNEAQ (reference sequence). V lost 5 bases and J lost 2, with 16 bases in between. There are 15 residues in the CDR3. CDR3 amino acids: CASSLGSARTYEQYF. CDR3 in DNA: TGTGCCAGCAGCCTGGGGTCAGCTCGAACCTACGAGCAGTACTTC. Based on the CDR3 plus reference TRBV7-9 and TRBJ2-7, the full variable domain is DTGVSQNPRHKITKRGQNVTFRCDPISEHNRLYWYRQTLGQGPEFLTYFQNEAQLEKSRLLSDRFSAERPKGSFSTLEIQRTEQGDSAMYLCASSLGSARTYEQYFGPGTRLTVT.

The genes are TRBV5-1 and TRBJ2-5, with 10 bases aligning to TRBD2. This CDR3 is built from 15 residues. Trimming at V came to 2 bases and at J to 1 base, leaving 2 bases not matched to a gene. CDR1 SGHRS and CDR2 YFSETQ come from the germline V gene. DNA for the CDR3: TGCGCCAGCAGCTTAGCGGGAGGGATCCAAGAGACCCAGTACTTC. This sequence encodes CASSLAGGIQETQYF.